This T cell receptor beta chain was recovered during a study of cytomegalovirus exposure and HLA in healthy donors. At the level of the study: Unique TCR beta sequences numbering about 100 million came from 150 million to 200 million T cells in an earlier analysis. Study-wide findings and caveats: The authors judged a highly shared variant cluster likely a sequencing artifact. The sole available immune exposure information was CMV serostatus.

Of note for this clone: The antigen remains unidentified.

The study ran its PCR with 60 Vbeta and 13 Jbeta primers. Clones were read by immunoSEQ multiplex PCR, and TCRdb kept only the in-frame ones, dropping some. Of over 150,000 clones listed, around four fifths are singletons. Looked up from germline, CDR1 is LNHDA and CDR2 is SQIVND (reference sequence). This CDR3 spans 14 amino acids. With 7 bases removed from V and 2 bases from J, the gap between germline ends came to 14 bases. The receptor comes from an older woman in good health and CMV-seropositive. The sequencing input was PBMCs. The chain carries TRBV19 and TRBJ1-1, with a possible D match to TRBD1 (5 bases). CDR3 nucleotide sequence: TGTGCCAGTACCGCGACAGCCGTTAACACTGAAGCTTTCTTT. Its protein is CASTATAVNTEAFF.